This paragraph reports one T cell receptor (beta chain). Germline V lookup: CDR1 SGDLS, CDR2 YYNGEE. V shed 4 bases, J shed 5 bases, and the junction held 6 bases outside the gene matches. This CDR3 comprises 14 residues. Using immunoSEQ multiplex PCR, the repertoire was profiled, and TCRdb retains in-frame clones only, with some absent. The sample includes about 380,000 clones, 85% of them seen just once. The sample belongs to a study of blood T cell repertoires in COVID-19. The wider study: The cDNA or gDNA used as material had been derived from T cells, B-cell-depleted T cells, or PBMCs.

The origin of this receptor is a woman under 30 with acute or convalescent COVID-19. The sample was peripheral blood. V usage is TRBV9 and J usage is TRBJ2-3; 8 nucleotides agree with TRBD2. The CDR3 is CASSTSGGQDTQYF. The CDR3 DNA reads as TGTGCCAGCAGCACCTCGGGGGGGCAAGATACGCAGTATTTT.